The 11 T cell receptor beta chains below were found in one sample sequenced in a study of radiotherapy plus CTLA-4 blockade in lung cancer. TCRdb keeps only in-frame clones here, not all; method: immunoSEQ multiplex PCR. This sample has roughly 60,000 clones, with 70% to 80% found just once. The specimen comprised peripheral blood, sampled from a patient treated with radiotherapy plus ipilimumab. All receptors derive from a human donor with non-small cell lung cancer who had a complete response to radiotherapy plus ipilimumab.

The chain employs TRBV6-5 and TRBJ1-3, with a possible D match to TRBD1 (6 bases). V was shortened by 2 bases and J by 2 bases, with 10 bases between the two germline ends. The CDR3 spans 15 residues. Germline lookup yields CDR1 MNHEY and CDR2 SVGAGI. The CDR3: CASSYREGAGNTIYF. CDR3 DNA: TGTGCCAGCAGTTACCGGGAGGGGGCTGGAAACACCATATATTTT.

The chain is built from TRBV5-5 and TRBJ2-7; tentatively, D is TRBD1 (5 bases). The germline CDR1 and CDR2 sequences are SGHKS and YYEKEE (reference sequence). Between the trimmed V and J ends, which lost 0 bases and 0 bases, there was a span of 16 bases. The CDR3 extends over 17 amino acids. The CDR3 is CASSLAKIGAASYEQYF. CDR3 DNA: TGTGCCAGCAGCTTGGCAAAAATTGGGGCTGCCTCCTACGAGCAGTACTTC. Complete variable domain (other parts from reference TRBV5-5 and TRBJ2-7): DAGVTQSPTHLIKTRGQQVTLRCSPISGHKSVSWYQQVLGQGPQFIFQYYEKEERGRGNFPDRFSARQFPNYSSELNVNALLLGDSALYLCASSLAKIGAASYEQYFGPGTRLTVT.

V usage is TRBV28 and J usage is TRBJ2-3; 8 nucleotides align to TRBD2. The CDR3 sequence is 16 residues long. After removal of 4 bases from V and 5 bases from J, the junction contained 11 bases not matched to a gene. In germline, CDR1 is MDHEN, CDR2 SYDVKM. CDR3 bases: TGTGCCAGCAGTTCCAGCGGGAGAGGTTTGGGAGATACGCAGTATTTT. It is translated as CASSSSGRGLGDTQYF. Combining the CDR3 with reference TRBV28 and TRBJ2-3 gives the whole variable domain DVKVTQSSRYLVKRTGEKVFLECVQDMDHENMFWYRQDPGLGLRLIYFSYDVKMKEKGDIPEGYSVSREKKERFSLILESASTNQTSMYLCASSSSGRGLGDTQYFGPGTRLTVL.

This clone was detected only a few times. This chain links TRBV2 with TRBJ2-5; a possible D gene is TRBD2 (5 bases). The germline V and J ends were trimmed by 7 bases and 5 bases, with 20 bases remaining between them. The CDR3 is 15 amino acids. CDR1 is SNHLY and CDR2 is FYNNEI in the germline V gene. CDR3 residues: CASNPAGPRGETQYF. The CDR3 DNA sequence: TGTGCCAGCAACCCGGCGGGCCCCAGAGGGGAGACCCAGTACTTC.

The V and J genes are TRBV5-1 and TRBJ2-1; 8 bases map to TRBD2. V was clipped by 0 bases and J by 9 bases; unmatched bases: 11. The V gene's germline CDR1 is SGHRS and CDR2 YFSETQ. CDR3 length: 16 residues. CDR3 in amino acids: CASSLVAGGTSAEQFF. As DNA, the CDR3 is TGCGCCAGCAGCTTGGTTGCGGGAGGCACCTCAGCTGAGCAGTTCTTC.

By proportion, this clone is medium-sized. V and J are TRBV7-2 and TRBJ1-6, with a weak D call TRBD1 (6 bases). V gave up 3 bases and J gave up 2 bases, with 8 bases separating them. Germline values: CDR1 SGHTA, CDR2 FQGNSA. This CDR3 spans 15 amino acids. CDR3 in amino acids: CASSFGQTYNSPLHF. CDR3 in DNA: TGTGCCAGCAGCTTCGGACAGACCTATAATTCACCCCTCCACTTT.

This chain connects TRBV28 to TRBJ2-3, with TRBD2 as a possible D gene (6 bases). V was cut by 8 bases and J by 5 bases, with 11 bases left in between. This CDR3 is built from 12 residues. Per the germline V gene, CDR1 is MDHEN and CDR2 is SYDVKM. CDR3 sequence (DNA): TGTGCCAGCGGCGGGACCCAAGATACGCAGTATTTT. Encoded protein: CASGGTQDTQYF.

This clone was recorded once. The genes are TRBV7-2 and TRBJ2-3; 12 nucleotides match TRBD2. The CDR3 extends over 15 amino acids. Germline V gives CDR1 SGHTA, CDR2 FQGNSA. The junction had 2 bases not matched to a gene; V was cut back by 2 bases and J by 5 bases. The CDR3 DNA sequence: TGTGCCAGCAGCTTACTAGCGGGAGGGTTAGATACGCAGTATTTT. Amino acids: CASSLLAGGLDTQYF.

V gene TRBV30 combines with J gene TRBJ2-1; 12 positions match TRBD2. Germline V CDR1 and CDR2: GTSNPN, SVGIG (reference sequence). CDR3 length equals 12 residues. V shed 7 bases, J shed 6 bases, and the junction held 1 base outside the gene matches. The CDR3 bases are TGTGCCTTGGGACTAGCGGGCAATGAGCAGTTCTTC. Encoded protein: CALGLAGNEQFF. Combining the CDR3 with reference TRBV30 and TRBJ2-1 gives the whole variable domain SQTIHQWPATLVQPVGSPLSLECTVEGTSNPNLYWYRQAAGRGLQLLFYSVGIGQISSEVPQNLSASRPQDRQFILSSKKLLLSDSGFYLCALGLAGNEQFFGPGTRLTVL.

The chain joins TRBV6-5 to TRBJ1-5; maybe TRBD1 (5 bases). The CDR3 is 14 residues long. The germline gives CDR1 MNHEY, CDR2 SVGAGI. Trimming removed 1 base at V and 6 bases at J, with 10 bases between. In nucleotides, the CDR3 is TGTGCCAGCAGTTACTTGCAGGGCGGTCAGCCCCAGCATTTT. It is translated as CASSYLQGGQPQHF.

The DNA of the CDR3 is TGTGCCAGCAGCGTAGGAGGGGGTATGCTCTACGAGCAGTACTTC. Translating it yields CASSVGGGMLYEQYF. V usage is TRBV9 and J usage is TRBJ2-7; a possible D gene is TRBD1 (6 bases). This CDR3 is built from 15 residues. V was pared by 0 bases and J by 3 bases, with 13 bases between. Germline lookup yields CDR1 SGDLS and CDR2 YYNGEE.